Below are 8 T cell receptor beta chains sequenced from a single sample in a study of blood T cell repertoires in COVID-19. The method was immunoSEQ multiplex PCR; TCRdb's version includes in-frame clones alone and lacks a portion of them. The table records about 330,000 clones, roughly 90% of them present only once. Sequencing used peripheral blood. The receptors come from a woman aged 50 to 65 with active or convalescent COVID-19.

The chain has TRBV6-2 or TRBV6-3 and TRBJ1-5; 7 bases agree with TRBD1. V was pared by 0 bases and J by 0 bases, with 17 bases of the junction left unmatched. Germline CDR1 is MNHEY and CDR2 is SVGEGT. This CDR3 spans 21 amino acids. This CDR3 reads CASSYSSYSRDSRNSNQPQHF. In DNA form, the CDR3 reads TGTGCCAGCAGTTACTCGAGTTATTCCCGGGACAGCCGAAATAGCAATCAGCCCCAGCATTTT.

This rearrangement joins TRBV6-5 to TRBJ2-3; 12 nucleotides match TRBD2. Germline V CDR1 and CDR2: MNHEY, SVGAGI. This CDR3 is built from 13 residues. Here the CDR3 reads CAASGGAIDTQYF. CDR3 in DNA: TGTGCAGCTAGCGGGGGGGCCATAGATACGCAGTATTTT.

CDR3 amino acids: CASSGTGGTEAFF. CDR3 DNA: TGTGCCAGTAGTGGCACAGGGGGTACTGAAGCTTTCTTT. The V gene is TRBV19, the J gene TRBJ1-1; 8 bases match TRBD1. The CDR3 runs 13 residues. Germline-derived CDR1 and CDR2 are LNHDA and SQIVND (reference sequence). Losses at the gene ends were 5 bases for V and 5 bases for J; bases not matched to a gene: 4.

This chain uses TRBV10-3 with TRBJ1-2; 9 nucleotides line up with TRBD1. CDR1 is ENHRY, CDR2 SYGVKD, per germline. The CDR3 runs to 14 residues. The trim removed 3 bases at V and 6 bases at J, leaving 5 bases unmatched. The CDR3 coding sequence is TGTGCCATCAGTGATTCGGACAGGGGAGATGGCTACACCTTC. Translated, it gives CAISDSDRGDGYTF.

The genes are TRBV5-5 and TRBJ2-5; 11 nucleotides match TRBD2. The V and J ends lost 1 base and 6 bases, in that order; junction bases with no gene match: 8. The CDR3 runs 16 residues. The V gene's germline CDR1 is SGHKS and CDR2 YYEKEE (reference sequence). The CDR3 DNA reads TGTGCCAGCAGCTTGCAACTAGCGGGAGTCGAGAAGACCCAGTACTTC. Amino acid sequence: CASSLQLAGVEKTQYF.

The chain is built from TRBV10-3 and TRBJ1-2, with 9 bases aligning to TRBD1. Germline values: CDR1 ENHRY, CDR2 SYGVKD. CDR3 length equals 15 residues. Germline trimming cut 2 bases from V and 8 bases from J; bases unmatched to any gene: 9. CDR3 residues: CAISEPGQGALGYTF. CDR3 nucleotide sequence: TGTGCCATCAGTGAGCCGGGACAGGGAGCTTTAGGCTACACCTTC.

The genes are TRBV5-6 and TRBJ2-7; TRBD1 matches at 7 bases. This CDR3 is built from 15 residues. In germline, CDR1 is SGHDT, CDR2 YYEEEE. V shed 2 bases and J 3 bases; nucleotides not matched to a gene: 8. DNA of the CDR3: TGTGCCAGCAGCTTAACCAAGACAGGGTACTACGAGCAGTACTTC. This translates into CASSLTKTGYYEQYF.

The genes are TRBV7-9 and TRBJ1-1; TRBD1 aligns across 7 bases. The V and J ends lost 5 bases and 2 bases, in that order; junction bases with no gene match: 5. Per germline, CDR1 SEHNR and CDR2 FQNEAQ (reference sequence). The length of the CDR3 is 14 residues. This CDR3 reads CASSRDRDNTEAFF. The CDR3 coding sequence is TGTGCCAGCAGCAGAGACAGGGACAACACTGAAGCTTTCTTT.